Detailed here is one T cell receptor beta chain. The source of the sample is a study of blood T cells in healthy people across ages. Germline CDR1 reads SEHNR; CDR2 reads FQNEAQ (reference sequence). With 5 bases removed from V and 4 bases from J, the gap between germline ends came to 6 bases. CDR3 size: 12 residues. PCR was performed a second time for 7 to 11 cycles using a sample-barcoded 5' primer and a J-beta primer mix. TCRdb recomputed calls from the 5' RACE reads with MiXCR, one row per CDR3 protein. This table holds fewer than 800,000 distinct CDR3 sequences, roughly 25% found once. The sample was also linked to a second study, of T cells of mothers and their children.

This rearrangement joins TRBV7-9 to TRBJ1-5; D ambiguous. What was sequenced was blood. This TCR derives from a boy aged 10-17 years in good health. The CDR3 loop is CASSHDNQPQHF. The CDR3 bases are TGTGCCAGCAGCCACGATAATCAGCCCCAGCATTTT.